This T cell receptor beta chain stems from a study of immune heterogeneity within non-small cell lung tumors. Study-wide background: Squamous cell carcinomas accounted for a few of the tumors, non-squamous carcinomas for around 9, and 1 was not otherwise specified. General observations from the study: High-frequency clones unique to single sites coexisted with identical dominant CDR3 beta clonotypes that recurred across tumor sites within a patient. Different patients shared few of their high-frequency T-cell receptor beta clonotypes.

The TCR beta CDR3 region was amplified by multiplex PCR employing 32 V and 13 J primers. Each CDR3 protein is one row after TCRdb ran MiXCR on the multiplex PCR reads. Altogether 20,000 to 25,000 distinct CDR3 sequences are present, 27% being singletons, with the ten largest covering about 3.5%. CDR3 length equals 15 residues. V trimming: 3 bases; J trimming: 4 bases; junction bases outside the gene matches: 4. Germline V gene lookup returns CDR1 MDHEN and CDR2 SYDVKM. Genomic DNA from bulk tumor acted as the template, and roughly 0.55 ug was loaded per sample. The authors collected several far-apart biopsies from each primary tumor during surgery. Curative surgery was undertaken by patients, who had untreated, newly diagnosed non-small cell lung cancer. The donor pool consisted of newly diagnosed non-small cell lung cancer patients who were having surgery with curative intent. This clonotype was counted at least ten times. Its antigen is currently unknown.

The sequenced sample consisted of lung tumor tissue. The source of this sequence is a man between 40 and 49 years old with non-small cell lung cancer. The V gene is TRBV28, the J gene TRBJ2-1; 9 bases are a match to TRBD1. The CDR3 here is CASSFLGTGYNEQFF. Here the CDR3 DNA reads TGTGCCAGCAGTTTCCTCGGGACAGGGTACAATGAGCAGTTCTTC.